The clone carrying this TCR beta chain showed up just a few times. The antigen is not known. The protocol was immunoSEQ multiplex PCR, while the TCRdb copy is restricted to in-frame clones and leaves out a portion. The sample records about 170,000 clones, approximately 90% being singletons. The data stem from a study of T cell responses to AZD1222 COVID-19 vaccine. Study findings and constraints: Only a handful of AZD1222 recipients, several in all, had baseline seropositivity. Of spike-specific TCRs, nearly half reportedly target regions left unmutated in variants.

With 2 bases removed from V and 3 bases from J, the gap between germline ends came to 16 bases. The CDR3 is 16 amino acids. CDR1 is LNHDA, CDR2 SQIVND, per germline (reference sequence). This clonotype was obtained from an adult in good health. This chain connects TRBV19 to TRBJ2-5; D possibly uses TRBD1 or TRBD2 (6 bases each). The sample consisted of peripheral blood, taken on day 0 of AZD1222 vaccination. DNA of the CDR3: TGTGCCAGTAGTATATACGGGGGCCGGGGTAAAGAGACCCAGTACTTC. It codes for CASSIYGGRGKETQYF.